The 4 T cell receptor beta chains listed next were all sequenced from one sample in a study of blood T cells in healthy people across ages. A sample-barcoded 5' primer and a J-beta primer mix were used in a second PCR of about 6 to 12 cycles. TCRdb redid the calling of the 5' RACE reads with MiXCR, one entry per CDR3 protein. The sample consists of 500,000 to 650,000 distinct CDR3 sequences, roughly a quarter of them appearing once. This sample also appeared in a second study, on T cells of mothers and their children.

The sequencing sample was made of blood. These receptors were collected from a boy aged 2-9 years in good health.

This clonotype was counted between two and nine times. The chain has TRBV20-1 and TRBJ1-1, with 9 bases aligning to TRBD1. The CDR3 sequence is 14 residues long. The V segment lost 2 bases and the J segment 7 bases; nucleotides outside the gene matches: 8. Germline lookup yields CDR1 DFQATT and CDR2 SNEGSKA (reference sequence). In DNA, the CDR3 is TGCAGTGCTAGACATCCGGGACAGGGATTTGAAGCTTTCTTT. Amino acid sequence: CSARHPGQGFEAFF.

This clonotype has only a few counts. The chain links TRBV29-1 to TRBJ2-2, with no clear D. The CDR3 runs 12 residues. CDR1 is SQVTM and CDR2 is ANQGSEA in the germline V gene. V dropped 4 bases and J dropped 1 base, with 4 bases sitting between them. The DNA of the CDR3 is TGCAGCGTTGTGTGGAACACCGGGGAGCTGTTTTTT. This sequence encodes CSVVWNTGELFF.

The DNA for the CDR3 is TGCAGCGTTTTGTTAGGGATTGAAGCTTTCTTT. Amino acid sequence: CSVLLGIEAFF. The chain has TRBV29-1 and TRBJ1-1; the D is unclear. This CDR3 is 11 amino acids long. V gave up 5 bases and J gave up 7 bases, with 11 bases separating them. Germline V gives CDR1 SQVTM, CDR2 ANQGSEA.

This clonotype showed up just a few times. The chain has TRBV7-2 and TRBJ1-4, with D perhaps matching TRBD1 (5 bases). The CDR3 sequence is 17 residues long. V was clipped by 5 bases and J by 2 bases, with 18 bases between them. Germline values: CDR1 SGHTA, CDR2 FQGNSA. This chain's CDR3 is CASSPAPLGATNEKLFF. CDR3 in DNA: TGTGCCAGCAGCCCAGCACCGTTAGGGGCCACTAATGAAAAACTGTTTTTT.